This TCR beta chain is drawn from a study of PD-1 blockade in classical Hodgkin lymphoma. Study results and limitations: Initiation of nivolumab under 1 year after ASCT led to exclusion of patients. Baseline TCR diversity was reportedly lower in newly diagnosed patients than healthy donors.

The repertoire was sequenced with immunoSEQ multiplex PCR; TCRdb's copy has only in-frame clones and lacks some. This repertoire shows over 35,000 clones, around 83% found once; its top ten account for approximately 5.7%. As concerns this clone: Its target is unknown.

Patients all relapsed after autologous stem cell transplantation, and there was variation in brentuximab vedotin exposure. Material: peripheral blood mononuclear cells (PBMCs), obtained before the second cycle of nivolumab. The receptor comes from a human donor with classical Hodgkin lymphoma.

DNA for the CDR3: TGCAGCGTTGTTTCGCGTGGAGAACAAGCTCAAGTCACTGAAGCTTTCTTT. Its translation is CSVVSRGEQAQVTEAFF. The chain recombines TRBV29-1 with TRBJ1-1; the D is unclear. Germline CDR1 and CDR2: SQVTM and ANQGSEA. Trimming took off 4 bases at V and 4 bases at J, with 25 bases between the two ends. This CDR3 has 17 residues.